This record concerns one T cell receptor (beta chain) sequence. The sample comes from a study of blood T cell repertoires in COVID-19. In the authors' workflow: Amplifying reference gene primers gave estimates of nucleated cell counts. Using immunoSEQ multiplex PCR, the repertoire was profiled, and TCRdb retains in-frame clones only, with some absent. Clonal size and the V and J genes are those of that table, whereas D and trimming came from the DNA. The sample contains roughly 70,000 clones, roughly 79% of which appear only once. CDR1 is SGHRS, CDR2 YFSETQ, per germline. The length of the CDR3 is 17 residues. V trimming: 2 bases; J trimming: 0 bases; junction bases outside the gene matches: 3.

Sequences were obtained from peripheral blood. This sequence joins TRBV5-1 and TRBJ2-2; 11 bases map to TRBD2. The sequence came from a woman aged 55-75 years with acute or convalescent COVID-19. In DNA, the CDR3 is TGCGCCAGCAGCTTAACTAGCGGGGGTGCGAACACCGGGGAGCTGTTTTTT. Residues: CASSLTSGGANTGELFF.